The next 25 T cell receptor beta chains were all read from a single sample in a study of OX40 agonist ivuxolimab in advanced cancers. Some clones are missing from TCRdb's copy, which holds only in-frame ones; the method was immunoSEQ multiplex PCR. The sample holds 20,000 to 25,000 clones, around nine tenths seen once. This sample comprised CD4+ or CD8+ T cells sorted from blood, obtained in a trial of the OX40 agonist ivuxolimab. These receptors came from an adult with an advanced solid tumor such as melanoma, head and neck, liver or kidney cancer.

The J gene is TRBJ2-1, the V gene TRBV4-1; D perhaps matches TRBD1 (5 bases). V was clipped by 0 bases and J by 0 bases, with 9 bases between them. The CDR3 consists of 16 residues. CDR1 and CDR2 (germline): MGHRA, YSYEKL. The CDR3 loop is CASSQDWGSSYNEQFF. CDR3 in DNA: TGCGCCAGCAGCCAAGATTGGGGCAGCTCCTACAATGAGCAGTTCTTC.

The chain links TRBV7-8 to TRBJ2-1, with 9 positions matching TRBD1. V dropped 4 bases and J dropped 5; count of bases not matched to a gene: 9. The germline gives CDR1 SGHVS, CDR2 FQNEAQ. This CDR3 contains 16 residues. CDR3 sequence (DNA): TGTGCCAGCAGCTCGGGACAGGGTGGTACAGACAATGAGCAGTTCTTC. Encoded protein: CASSSGQGGTDNEQFF. Filled out from reference TRBV7-8 and TRBJ2-1, the complete variable domain reads GAGVSQSPRYKVAKRGQDVALRCDPISGHVSLFWYQQALGQGPEFLTYFQNEAQLDKSGLPSDRFFAERPEGSVSTLKIQRTQQEDSAVYLCASSSGQGGTDNEQFFGPGTRLTVL.

The chain uses TRBV11-2 and TRBJ1-4; weak D call: TRBD1 (5 bases). Germline V gene sequence: CDR1 SGHAT, CDR2 FQNNGV. CDR3 size: 16 residues. Trimming took 2 bases from V and 8 from J, leaving 18 bases between them. The CDR3 bases are TGTGCCAGCAGCTTAACTCTACGGCAGGGTAGCGAAAAACTGTTTTTT. This codes for CASSLTLRQGSEKLFF.

The rearrangement links TRBV5-6 to TRBJ2-5, with TRBD1 as a possible D gene (6 bases). The CDR3 runs to 14 residues. V lost 0 bases and J lost 2, with 8 bases in between. Per the germline V gene, CDR1 is SGHDT and CDR2 is YYEEEE. The CDR3 DNA reads as TGTGCCAGCAGCTTGGCAGGGGTTCAAGAGACCCAGTACTTC. Translating it yields CASSLAGVQETQYF. The variable domain in full, completed from reference TRBV5-6 and TRBJ2-5, reads DAGVTQSPTHLIKTRGQQVTLRCSPKSGHDTVSWYQQALGQGPQFIFQYYEEEERQRGNFPDRFSGHQFPNYSSELNVNALLLGDSALYLCASSLAGVQETQYFGPGTRLLVL.

The rearrangement uses TRBV5-8 and TRBJ2-7, with 10 bases matching TRBD2. The junction had 12 bases not matched to a gene; V was cut back by 0 bases and J by 0 bases. CDR1 and CDR2 from the germline V gene are SGHTS and YDEGEE. This CDR3 spans 19 amino acids. The CDR3 DNA reads TGTGCCAGCAGCTTGGGATGGGCAGCGGGAGGGCCCACCTCCTACGAGCAGTACTTC. It codes for CASSLGWAAGGPTSYEQYF.

The count of this clone is one. The chain links TRBV19 to TRBJ2-1; the match to TRBD2 covers 8 bases. The CDR3 sequence is 14 residues long. V gave up 6 bases and J gave up 8 bases; unmatched junction bases: 9. Germline CDR1 reads LNHDA; CDR2 reads SQIVND (reference sequence). For the CDR3, the DNA is TGTGCCAGTAGATCACGGGAGGGGGACGATGAGCAGTTCTTC. It yields the protein CASRSREGDDEQFF.

The chain is built from TRBV7-8 and TRBJ1-1; D is undetermined. There are 13 residues in the CDR3. V lost 1 base and J 1 base, leaving 4 bases between the germline ends. CDR1 SGHVS and CDR2 FQNEAQ come from the germline V gene. DNA for the CDR3: TGTGCCAGCAGCTTAGAAACGAACACTGAAGCTTTCTTT. Amino acids: CASSLETNTEAFF.

The CDR3 DNA sequence: TGCGCCAGCAGCTTGACTAGCGGCACAGATACGCAGTATTTT. It yields the protein CASSLTSGTDTQYF. The chain employs TRBV5-1 and TRBJ2-3; 7 bases fit TRBD2. V shed 1 base and J 1 base; nucleotides not matched to a gene: 0. This CDR3 has 14 residues. Germline-derived CDR1 and CDR2 are SGHRS and YFSETQ.

The chain combines TRBV5-1 with TRBJ2-7, with 7 positions matching TRBD1. This CDR3 is 14 amino acids long. V dropped 3 bases and J dropped 0; count of bases not matched to a gene: 3. Per the germline V gene, CDR1 is SGHRS and CDR2 is YFSETQ. The DNA for the CDR3 is TGCGCCAGCAGCTACTGGGACAGCTCCTACGAGCAGTACTTC. It is translated as CASSYWDSSYEQYF. Combining the CDR3 with reference TRBV5-1 and TRBJ2-7 gives the whole variable domain KAGVTQTPRYLIKTRGQQVTLSCSPISGHRSVSWYQQTPGQGLQFLFEYFSETQRNKGNFPGRFSGRQFSNSRSEMNVSTLELGDSALYLCASSYWDSSYEQYFGPGTRLTVT.

This rearrangement joins TRBV2 to TRBJ2-7; D is ambiguous. V lost 6 bases to trimming and J lost 1 base, with 1 base between them. From germline, CDR1 is SNHLY and CDR2 FYNNEI. The CDR3 extends over 10 amino acids. The CDR3 spells CASRSYEQYF. DNA for the CDR3: TGTGCCAGCAGATCCTACGAGCAGTACTTC.

The chain recombines TRBV7-9 with TRBJ2-7; D perhaps matches TRBD1 (6 bases). Looked up from germline, CDR1 is SEHNR and CDR2 is FQNEAQ (reference sequence). The V and J ends lost 5 bases and 3 bases respectively, with 14 bases between them. The CDR3 sequence is 14 residues long. The chain's CDR3 is CASSQDRSSYEQYF. CDR3 nucleotides: TGTGCCAGCAGCCAAGACAGGTCAAGCTACGAGCAGTACTTC.

The chain is built from TRBV27 and TRBJ2-1, with D unresolved. Germline CDR1 reads MNHEY; CDR2 reads SMNVEV (reference sequence). V was pared by 2 bases and J by 4 bases, with 9 bases between. The CDR3 consists of 14 residues. The CDR3 spells CASSLGSGYNEQFF. The CDR3 DNA sequence: TGTGCCAGCAGTTTAGGGTCTGGGTACAATGAGCAGTTCTTC.

The V and J genes are TRBV27 and TRBJ2-2; D is undetermined. From germline, CDR1 is MNHEY and CDR2 SMNVEV (reference sequence). V lost 3 bases and J 4 bases, leaving 6 bases between the germline ends. CDR3 size: 13 residues. CDR3 amino acids: CASSFYRTGELFF. The CDR3, as DNA: TGTGCCAGCAGTTTCTACCGCACCGGGGAGCTGTTTTTT.

This rearrangement joins TRBV6-5 to TRBJ2-2; TRBD2 matches at 8 bases. Per the germline V gene, CDR1 is MNHEY and CDR2 is SVGAGI. The CDR3 length is 15 residues. V dropped 2 bases and J dropped 6; count of bases not matched to a gene: 5. CDR3 protein: CASSYSGRGPGELFF. Written as DNA, the CDR3 is TGTGCCAGCAGTTACAGCGGGAGAGGGCCCGGGGAGCTGTTTTTT.

The chain employs TRBV7-3 and TRBJ2-1; no definite D call. Trimming removed 5 bases at V and 1 base at J, with 15 bases between. CDR1 and CDR2 from the germline V gene are SGHTA and FQGTGA. This CDR3 has 16 residues. The CDR3 nucleotides are TGTGCCAGCAGCCCCAGGCGAGTGGGGTCCTACAATGAGCAGTTCTTC. Its protein product is CASSPRRVGSYNEQFF.

The rearrangement uses TRBV30 and TRBJ1-2; TRBD1 matches at 8 bases. V was clipped by 2 bases and J by 5 bases; unmatched bases: 10. The CDR3 covers 15 residues. In germline, CDR1 is GTSNPN, CDR2 SVGIG (reference sequence). The CDR3 region has the DNA TGTGCCTGGAGTCTAACCACCGGGACAGGATATGGCTACACCTTC. Protein: CAWSLTTGTGYGYTF.

This chain links TRBV10-3 with TRBJ2-5, with D perhaps given as TRBD1 or TRBD2 (5 bases each). Germline CDR1 reads ENHRY; CDR2 reads SYGVKD. There are 14 residues in the CDR3. Trimming took off 6 bases at V and 5 bases at J, with 16 bases between the two ends. The CDR3 DNA is TGTGCCATCAGCGAGGGGACCGGGTTGGAGACCCAGTACTTC. This translates into CAISEGTGLETQYF.

The V gene is TRBV7-8, the J gene TRBJ2-7, with D possibly TRBD1 on 6 matching bases. V was trimmed by 5 bases and J by 0 bases, leaving 11 bases between them. CDR3 size: 14 residues. The germline V gene has CDR1 SGHVS and CDR2 FQNEAQ. The CDR3 DNA reads TGTGCCAGCAGCCTACAGGGTGGCTCCTACGAGCAGTACTTC. This translates into CASSLQGGSYEQYF.

This chain uses TRBV19 with TRBJ2-3; D perhaps matches TRBD2 (5 bases). This CDR3 has 13 residues. V dropped 0 bases and J dropped 6 bases, with 7 bases sitting between them. Germline loops: CDR1 LNHDA, CDR2 SQIVND (reference sequence). This CDR3 reads CASSIDGEDTQYF. The CDR3 DNA is TGTGCCAGTAGTATAGATGGGGAGGATACGCAGTATTTT.

This chain joins TRBV10-1 and TRBJ2-1; D perhaps matches TRBD1 (6 bases). This CDR3 is 13 amino acids long. The germline V gene encodes CDR1 WNHNN and CDR2 SYGVQD (reference sequence). V lost 1 base and J lost 6, with 7 bases in between. The DNA of the CDR3 is TGCGCCAGCAGTGAGTACAGGGTCAATGAGCAGTTCTTC. Translated: CASSEYRVNEQFF.

The chain links TRBV4-1 to TRBJ1-1; 7 bases line up with TRBD1. The V and J ends lost 4 bases and 8 bases, in that order; junction bases with no gene match: 13. Looked up from germline, CDR1 is MGHRA and CDR2 is YSYEKL. This CDR3 is 15 amino acids long. The CDR3 coding sequence is TGCGCCAGCAGCCCTCGGACAGGTGCGCTGCGAGAAGCTTTCTTT. Translated, it gives CASSPRTGALREAFF.

The chain uses TRBV6-6 and TRBJ2-7, with 9 bases lining up with TRBD2. The CDR3 length is 14 residues. V lost 4 bases, J lost 9 bases, and 10 bases stayed unmatched. Germline V gives CDR1 MNHNY, CDR2 SVGAGI (reference sequence). In DNA, the CDR3 is TGTGCCAGCAGTTGGACCGGGGAAGCGGGGGGGCAGTACTTC. Its translation is CASSWTGEAGGQYF.

The J gene is TRBJ1-5, the V gene TRBV6-5, with D possibly matching TRBD1 (5 bases). This CDR3 has 15 amino acids. V was trimmed by 4 bases and J by 2 bases, leaving 12 bases between them. CDR1 is MNHEY and CDR2 is SVGAGI in the germline V gene. The CDR3 DNA sequence: TGTGCCAGCAGTTTAGGCGGGGGTGGCAATCAGCCCCAGCATTTT. Its protein is CASSLGGGGNQPQHF.

V usage is TRBV5-1 and J usage is TRBJ1-1; no firm D call. V lost 6 bases and J lost 0, with 9 bases in between. The CDR3 has 13 residues. Germline V gives CDR1 SGHRS, CDR2 YFSETQ. The CDR3: CASTMTVNTEAFF. The CDR3 nucleotides read TGCGCCAGCACCATGACTGTGAACACTGAAGCTTTCTTT. Full variable domain (remainder filled in from reference TRBV5-1 and TRBJ1-1): KAGVTQTPRYLIKTRGQQVTLSCSPISGHRSVSWYQQTPGQGLQFLFEYFSETQRNKGNFPGRFSGRQFSNSRSEMNVSTLELGDSALYLCASTMTVNTEAFFGQGTRLTVV.

This sequence joins TRBV2 and TRBJ2-1; 10 bases align to TRBD2. The germline gives CDR1 SNHLY, CDR2 FYNNEI. Germline trimming cut 5 bases from V and 7 bases from J; bases unmatched to any gene: 11. CDR3 length: 16 amino acids. The CDR3 sequence: CASSTLAPGLANEQFF. CDR3 nucleotides: TGTGCCAGCAGTACCCTAGCCCCGGGACTAGCGAATGAGCAGTTCTTC. Complete variable domain (other parts from reference TRBV2 and TRBJ2-1): EPEVTQTPSHQVTQMGQEVILRCVPISNHLYFYWYRQILGQKVEFLVSFYNNEISEKSEIFDDQFSVERPDGSNFTLKIRSTKLEDSAMYFCASSTLAPGLANEQFFGPGTRLTVL.